What follows are 8 T cell receptor beta chains derived from one specimen sequenced in a study of T cell responses to AZD1222 COVID-19 vaccine. Repertoires were generated with immunoSEQ multiplex PCR, while TCRdb's copy carries only in-frame clones and drops some. The sample consists of 130,000 or so clones, approximately 83% of them appearing once. The sample in question was peripheral blood, obtained on day 0 of AZD1222 vaccination. The receptors were gathered from an adult in good health.

This chain joins TRBV28 and TRBJ2-5; no reliable D call. Trimming cost V 6 bases and J 5 bases, with 7 bases left between them. CDR1 MDHEN and CDR2 SYDVKM come from the germline V gene. CDR3 size: 11 residues. CDR3 coding DNA: TGTGCCAGCAGCCCACAGGAGACCCAGTACTTC. It specifies CASSPQETQYF.

The sample holds a few counts of this clone. The chain has TRBV9 and TRBJ2-7; D could derive from TRBD1 or TRBD2 (6 bases each). V gave up 0 bases and J gave up 4 bases, with 14 bases separating them. Germline CDR1 reads SGDLS; CDR2 reads YYNGEE. The CDR3 extends over 15 amino acids. DNA of the CDR3: TGTGCCAGCAGCGTAGGCCCAGGGGAGGAATACGAGCAGTACTTC. Encoded protein: CASSVGPGEEYEQYF.

This clone was counted once. The chain has TRBV29-1 and TRBJ1-2; 7 bases align to TRBD1. After removal of 4 bases from V and 0 bases from J, the junction contained 14 bases not matched to a gene. Germline lookup yields CDR1 SQVTM and CDR2 ANQGSEA. The CDR3 runs to 17 residues. The CDR3 spells CSVVMVYRGPPNYGYTF. In DNA form, the CDR3 reads TGCAGCGTTGTGATGGTTTACAGGGGCCCGCCTAACTATGGCTACACCTTC.

The V gene is TRBV3-1 (or the pseudogene TRBV3-2), the J gene TRBJ1-2; 7 bases match TRBD1. J lost 7 bases, V lost 4 bases, and 3 bases had no gene match. CDR3 size: 12 residues. Germline lookup yields CDR1 LGHDT and CDR2 YNNKEL (reference sequence). CDR3 nucleotides: TGTGCCAGCAGCCCGTACAGGGGTGGCTACACCTTC. It translates to CASSPYRGGYTF.

This chain uses TRBV7-8 with TRBJ2-3; 8 bases fit TRBD2. The CDR3 is 14 amino acids. After removal of 1 base from V and 4 bases from J, the junction contained 1 base not matched to a gene. Germline V lookup: CDR1 SGHVS, CDR2 FQNEAQ. CDR3 in DNA: TGTGCCAGCAGCTTAGGGACTAGCCCAGATACGCAGTATTTT. Amino acids: CASSLGTSPDTQYF.

The chain employs TRBV19 and TRBJ2-3; D is unresolved. The CDR3 totals 14 residues. Germline-derived CDR1 and CDR2 are LNHDA and SQIVND (reference sequence). Trimming removed 4 bases at V and 2 bases at J, with 10 bases between. In DNA, the CDR3 is TGTGCCAGTAGTAGACACGGGCCCACAGATACGCAGTATTTT. Translation: CASSRHGPTDTQYF.

The chain combines TRBV24-1 with TRBJ1-2, with 9 nucleotides matching TRBD1. V lost 9 bases to trimming and J lost 8 bases; unmatched junction nucleotides: 6. The CDR3 totals 12 residues. The germline CDR1 and CDR2 sequences are KGHDR and SFDVKD. The CDR3 DNA sequence: TGTGCCACCCGGGACAGGGAAAAAGGCTACACCTTC. Encoded protein: CATRDREKGYTF.

The CDR3 here is CAISPPAREQYF. CDR3 DNA: TGTGCCATCAGCCCTCCGGCACGGGAGCAGTACTTC. This chain connects TRBV10-3 to TRBJ2-7; D ambiguous. This CDR3 contains 12 residues. Per the germline V gene, CDR1 is ENHRY and CDR2 is SYGVKD. V was clipped by 6 bases and J by 7 bases, with 13 bases between them.